The present entry profiles one T cell receptor beta chain with its context. The antigen is not known. The data stem from a study of T-cell memory formation after mild COVID-19. The overall study: Largely, TCR clusters stayed within a single donor. Regarding the study as a whole: Clones that got smaller from day 15 to 85 had even CD4/CD8, while clones growing later tipped toward CD4+.

After 5'RACE with constant-segment primers, TCR alpha and TCR beta cDNA libraries carrying sample barcodes and UMIs were obtained. TCRdb itself ran the 5' RACE reads through MiXCR, one entry per CDR3 protein. The repertoire includes more than 75,000 distinct CDR3 sequences, 20% to 25% of them detected once, and roughly two fifths sits in the top ten. The germline V gene encodes CDR1 LNHNV and CDR2 YYDKDF (reference sequence). The CDR3 length is 14 residues. V was pared by 3 bases and J by 1 base, with 7 bases between. The origin of this receptor is a man aged 18 to 35 who had mild COVID-19 (a few samples of this study predate the infection). Cell type and time point are not known. The source material was PBMCs or a T cell subset sorted from them (not recorded which). The chain couples TRBV15 to TRBJ1-5, with D maybe TRBD1 (5 bases). CDR3 bases: TGTGCCACCAGCAGCACAGGAAGCAATCAGCCCCAGCATTTT. The encoded protein is CATSSTGSNQPQHF.